The present T cell receptor (beta chain) was sequenced within a study of blood T cell repertoires in COVID-19. Overall study context: Sites in the United States, Italy and Spain provided acute and convalescent COVID-19 samples. From T cells, B-cell-depleted T cells, or PBMCs came the material, which was cDNA or gDNA.

In the original workflow: Estimation of nucleated cell counts relied on the amplification of reference gene primers. Sequenced by immunoSEQ multiplex PCR; TCRdb stores in-frame clones only, minus some. The DNA gave D and trimming, while V, J and clone size come from that table. Here the sample spans fewer than 100,000 clones, 80% to 95% being singletons. Germline values: CDR1 LNHDA, CDR2 SQIVND (reference sequence). The CDR3 is made up of 16 amino acids. The ends lost 5 bases at V and 3 bases at J; junction bases unmatched: 7. This clonotype was sampled from a woman over 75 with acute or convalescent COVID-19. Sequencing was performed on peripheral blood. V is TRBV19 and J is TRBJ2-2; TRBD1 matches at 9 bases. CDR3 coding DNA: TGTGCCAGTAGTCCGAAGCGGGACAGGGACACCGGGGAGCTGTTTTTT. This translates into CASSPKRDRDTGELFF.